This passage covers 18 T cell receptor beta chains from one sample sequenced in a study of blood T cell repertoires in COVID-19. The data were produced by immunoSEQ multiplex PCR, yet TCRdb's version contains in-frame clones alone and is incomplete. The sample has about 300,000 clones, 80% to 90% seen once. The sequencing sample was made of PBMCs or T cells enriched from blood (not recorded which). Receptor source: a man in his thirties or forties who had recovered from COVID-19.

The gene calls are TRBV18 and TRBJ2-7; D remains unclear. Between the trimmed V and J ends, which lost 3 bases and 5 bases, there was a span of 11 bases. This CDR3 is 13 amino acids long. Germline V CDR1 and CDR2: KGHSH, LQKENI. The DNA for the CDR3 is TGTGCCAGCTCACCGGGCCGCGACAACGAGCAGTACTTC. The encoded protein is CASSPGRDNEQYF.

This clone was found once. The chain uses TRBV7-9 and TRBJ2-3; D might be TRBD2 (5 bases). The germline CDR1 and CDR2 sequences are SEHNR and FQNEAQ (reference sequence). This CDR3 has 13 residues. V was cut by 6 bases and J by 4 bases, with 11 bases left in between. The CDR3 region has the DNA TGTGCCAGCAGTTGGGAGTTCTCAGATACGCAGTATTTT. It encodes CASSWEFSDTQYF.

This sequence joins TRBV27 and TRBJ2-3, with D maybe TRBD2 (5 bases). This CDR3 region has 15 residues. Deletions cut 6 bases from V and 2 bases from J, with 15 bases between. The germline V gene encodes CDR1 MNHEY and CDR2 SMNVEV (reference sequence). CDR3 nucleotide sequence: TGTGCCAGCAGCCTGACTGAGGGAGTCACAGATACGCAGTATTTT. Translation gives CASSLTEGVTDTQYF.

This chain connects TRBV27 to TRBJ2-2; 11 bases line up with TRBD2. The CDR3 totals 19 residues. CDR1 and CDR2 (germline): MNHEY, SMNVEV (reference sequence). V gave up 3 bases and J gave up 0 bases; unmatched junction bases: 9. The CDR3 sequence: CASSFRLAGGAANTGELFF. DNA of the CDR3: TGTGCCAGCAGTTTTCGGCTAGCGGGAGGAGCTGCGAACACCGGGGAGCTGTTTTTT.

This chain links TRBV12-5 with TRBJ2-1; a weak D match, TRBD2 (5 bases). Germline lookup yields CDR1 LGHNT and CDR2 FRNRAP. The CDR3 has 14 amino acids. V dropped 7 bases and J dropped 2 bases, with 12 bases sitting between them. CDR3 sequence (DNA): TGTGCTAGTGTCAAAACGGGAACCTACAATGAGCAGTTCTTC. Amino acid sequence: CASVKTGTYNEQFF.

The rearrangement links TRBV5-4 to TRBJ1-1, with D tentatively TRBD1 (6 bases). Trimming left V 6 bases short and J 6 bases short, with 21 bases between. This CDR3 is built from 15 residues. Germline V gene sequence: CDR1 SGHNT, CDR2 YYREEE (reference sequence). The CDR3 spells CASTRGGLGGPEAFF. Here the CDR3 DNA reads TGTGCCAGCACCCGGGGGGGGCTGGGGGGCCCTGAAGCTTTCTTT.

The rearrangement uses TRBV5-1 and TRBJ1-5, with D maybe TRBD1 (5 bases). Germline assignment: CDR1 SGHRS and CDR2 YFSETQ. This CDR3 spans 15 amino acids. Trimming shortened V by 0 bases and J by 6 bases, and 13 bases separated the two germline ends. CDR3 loop: CASSLEAGSSQPQHF. CDR3 sequence (DNA): TGCGCCAGCAGCTTGGAAGCAGGGTCTAGTCAGCCCCAGCATTTT.

The chain couples TRBV18 to TRBJ1-3; TRBD1 matches at 7 bases. V shed 3 bases, J shed 8 bases, and the junction held 1 base outside the gene matches. The germline gives CDR1 KGHSH, CDR2 LQKENI. The CDR3 is 12 amino acids. CDR3 loop: CASSPQGDTIYF. Written as DNA, the CDR3 is TGTGCCAGCTCACCGCAGGGGGACACCATATATTTT.

This clone was found a few times. Other DNA sequences in this specimen translate into the identical CDR3. The chain uses TRBV3-1 (or the pseudogene TRBV3-2) and TRBJ2-1, with TRBD2 identical over 12 bases. V dropped 0 bases and J dropped 12; count of bases not matched to a gene: 12. From germline, CDR1 is LGHDT and CDR2 YNNKEL (reference sequence). The length of the CDR3 is 17 residues. This CDR3 reads CASSQDPASGRAVGQFF. The DNA for the CDR3 is TGTGCCAGCAGCCAAGATCCGGCTAGCGGGAGGGCCGTCGGGCAGTTCTTC.

The chain uses TRBV4-1 and TRBJ2-7; D perhaps matches TRBD2 (5 bases). Germline V gene lookup returns CDR1 MGHRA and CDR2 YSYEKL. Trimming shortened V by 8 bases and J by 3 bases, and 17 bases separated the two germline ends. The CDR3 is 14 amino acids. The CDR3 region has the DNA TGCGCCAGCGGGCCGATCGGGGTAATCTACGAGCAGTACTTC. Translated, it gives CASGPIGVIYEQYF.

The J gene is TRBJ1-2, the V gene TRBV4-1, with 8 bases that match TRBD1. The CDR3 has 14 residues. J was trimmed by 8 bases and V by 5 bases; bases with no gene match: 10. Germline V gene data show CDR1 as MGHRA and CDR2 as YSYEKL. This chain's CDR3 is CASSSAGGEGGYTF. Written as DNA, the CDR3 is TGCGCCAGCAGCTCGGCAGGGGGCGAGGGGGGCTACACCTTC.

The chain carries TRBV3-1 (or the pseudogene TRBV3-2) and TRBJ2-7, with TRBD2 as a possible D gene (5 bases). With 3 bases removed from V and 6 bases from J, the gap between germline ends came to 9 bases. The CDR3 covers 12 residues. Germline-derived CDR1 and CDR2 are LGHDT and YNNKEL (reference sequence). Here the CDR3 DNA reads TGTGCCAGCAGCCAGGAGGATTTCGAGCAGTACTTC. Its protein product is CASSQEDFEQYF.

In this sample, this clone turned up a few times. This chain links TRBV14 with TRBJ1-2; D gene ambiguous. The CDR3 extends over 14 amino acids. Germline CDR1 SGHDN, CDR2 FVKESK. The V end was cut by 4 bases, the J end by 4 bases, with 13 bases between. CDR3 DNA sequence: TGTGCCAGCAGCCCCAGGCCGGGGAGCTATGGCTACACCTTC. This translates into CASSPRPGSYGYTF.

In this sample, this clone turned up once. V is TRBV7-2 and J is TRBJ2-7, with a tentative D call TRBD2 (6 bases). Germline lookup yields CDR1 SGHTA and CDR2 FQGNSA. The CDR3 is 14 amino acids. The V and J ends lost 4 bases and 6 bases respectively, with 16 bases between them. The CDR3 region is CASSSQAGTGEQYF. The DNA for the CDR3 is TGTGCCAGCAGCTCCCAGGCAGGGACTGGCGAGCAGTACTTC.

The gene calls are TRBV24-1 and TRBJ2-1, with a possible D match to TRBD1 (5 bases). This CDR3 contains 15 residues. The germline V and J ends were trimmed by 4 bases and 4 bases, with 13 bases remaining between them. Germline CDR1 and CDR2: KGHDR and SFDVKD. CDR3 loop: CATSDPQGVYNEQFF. The CDR3 DNA reads TGTGCCACCAGTGACCCCCAAGGGGTTTACAATGAGCAGTTCTTC.

V usage is TRBV19 and J usage is TRBJ1-3; D is undetermined. With 4 bases removed from V and 0 bases from J, the gap between germline ends came to 10 bases. The CDR3 has 15 amino acids. Germline CDR1 and CDR2: LNHDA and SQIVND (reference sequence). For the CDR3, the DNA is TGTGCCAGTAGTACTACAGTAAACTCTGGAAACACCATATATTTT. Amino acid sequence: CASSTTVNSGNTIYF.

This clone occurred once. The chain has TRBV24-1 and TRBJ2-5; 15 positions agree with TRBD2. CDR3 size: 17 residues. The trim removed 5 bases at V and 5 bases at J, leaving 8 bases unmatched. CDR1 and CDR2 from the germline V gene are KGHDR and SFDVKD. The CDR3 is CATSGTSGRGPQETQYF. The CDR3 DNA reads as TGTGCCACCAGTGGGACTAGCGGGAGGGGCCCGCAGGAGACCCAGTACTTC.

The rearrangement links TRBV28 to TRBJ1-5; D remains unclear. This CDR3 comprises 15 residues. The germline V and J ends were trimmed by 5 bases and 4 bases, with 15 bases remaining between them. Germline V gives CDR1 MDHEN, CDR2 SYDVKM. As DNA, the CDR3 is TGTGCCAGCAGTGTAGCAGTGCGTGGGAATCAGCCCCAGCATTTT. This codes for CASSVAVRGNQPQHF.